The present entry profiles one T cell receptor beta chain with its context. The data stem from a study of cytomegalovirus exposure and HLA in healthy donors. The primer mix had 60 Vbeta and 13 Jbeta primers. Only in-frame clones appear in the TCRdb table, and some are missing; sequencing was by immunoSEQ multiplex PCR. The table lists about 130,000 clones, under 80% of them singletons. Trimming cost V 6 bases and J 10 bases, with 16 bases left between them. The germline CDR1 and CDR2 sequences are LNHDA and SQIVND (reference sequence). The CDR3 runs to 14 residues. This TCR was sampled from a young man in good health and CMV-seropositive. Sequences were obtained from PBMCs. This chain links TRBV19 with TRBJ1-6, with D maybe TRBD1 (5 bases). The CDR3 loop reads CASRDTTPGSPLHF. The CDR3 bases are TGTGCCAGTAGGGACACTACTCCCGGGTCACCCCTCCACTTT.